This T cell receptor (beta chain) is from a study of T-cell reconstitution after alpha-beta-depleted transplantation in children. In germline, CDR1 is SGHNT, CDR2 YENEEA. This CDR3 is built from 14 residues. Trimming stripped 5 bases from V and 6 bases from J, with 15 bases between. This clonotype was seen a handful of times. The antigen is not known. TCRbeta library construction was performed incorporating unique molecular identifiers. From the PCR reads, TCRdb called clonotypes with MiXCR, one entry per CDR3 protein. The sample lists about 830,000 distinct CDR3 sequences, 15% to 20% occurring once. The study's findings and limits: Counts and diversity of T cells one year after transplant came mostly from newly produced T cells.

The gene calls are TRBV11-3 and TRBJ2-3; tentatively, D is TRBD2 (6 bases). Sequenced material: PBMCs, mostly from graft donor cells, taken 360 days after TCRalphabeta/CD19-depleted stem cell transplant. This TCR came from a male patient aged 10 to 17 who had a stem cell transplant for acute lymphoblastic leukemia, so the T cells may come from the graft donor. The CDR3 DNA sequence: TGTGCCAGCAGCCCCGGAGGGATATCGGATACGCAGTATTTT. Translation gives CASSPGGISDTQYF. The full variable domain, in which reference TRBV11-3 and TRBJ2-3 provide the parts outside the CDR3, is EAGVVQSPRYKIIEKKQPVAFWCNPISGHNTLYWYLQNLGQGPELLIRYENEEAVDDSQLPKDRFSAERLKGVDSTLKIQPAELGDSAVYLCASSPGGISDTQYFGPGTRLTVL.